This is a list of T cell receptor beta chains from one sample in a study of regulatory T cells in long-lasting Graves disease. TCRdb reprocessed the multiplex PCR reads with MiXCR, giving one entry per CDR3 protein. The sample holds 250,000 or so distinct CDR3 sequences, 20% seen once. Sequenced material: peripheral blood mononuclear cells (PBMCs), taken at new diagnosis, from a patient treated with antithyroid drugs. These receptors all stem from a female donor with Graves disease. Each CDR3 is given without its conserved first and last residue. D genes are given only for firm matches.

J | D | V | CDR3
TRBJ1-3 | TRBD1 | TRBV11-2 | ASSSRGRQGAHRIGNTIY
TRBJ2-1 | TRBD2 | TRBV11-2 | ASSPPVSPLLAGAYNEQF
TRBJ2-7 | TRBD1 | TRBV18 | ASSRYGTGGSEQY
TRBJ2-2 | . | TRBV30 | AWTGQTRELF
TRBJ1-1 | . | TRBV4-3 | ASSHRTPEGGPNMNTEAF
. | . | TRBV20-1 | SARVGTEQF
TRBJ2-1 | TRBD2 | TRBV6-1 | ASSTGLAGFDEQF
TRBJ2-2 | . | TRBV12-3/TRBV12-4 | ASSEGHTTGELF
TRBJ2-3 | . | TRBV3-1 | ASSQDTVWGLADTQY
TRBJ2-1 | TRBD2 | TRBV6-5 | ASSYLAGGPRNEQF
. | . | TRBV2 | ASIEGVVQTQY
TRBJ2-3 | . | TRBV28 | ASSAQGRGTQY
TRBJ2-3 | . | TRBV27 | ASSFGRLDTQY
TRBJ2-6 | . | TRBV6-1 | ASKISGANVLT
TRBJ2-1 | TRBD1 | TRBV29-1 | SVEGFTGQGNGIRNEQF
TRBJ2-3 | . | TRBV12-3/TRBV12-4 | ASSLTGAADTQY
TRBJ2-3 | . | TRBV7-2 | ASSLGNWDTQY
TRBJ2-1 | TRBD2 | TRBV5-1 | ASSFTSGSGNEQF
TRBJ2-7 | . | TRBV11-2 | ASTLQFGSSYEQY
TRBJ2-2 | TRBD1 | TRBV7-9 | ASSPDRSSNTGELF
TRBJ2-2 | . | TRBV15 | ATSREIGGLGELF
TRBJ1-5 | . | TRBV7-2 | ASSLWNQPQH